These T cell receptor beta chains were read from a single sample in a study of OX40 agonist ivuxolimab in advanced cancers. Libraries were prepared by immunoSEQ multiplex PCR; TCRdb keeps only in-frame clonotypes and omits some of them. The data show 12,000 or so clones, 70% to 90% seen once. The material sequenced was CD4+ or CD8+ T cells sorted from blood, taken in a trial of the OX40 agonist ivuxolimab. The origin of the receptors is an adult with an advanced solid tumor such as melanoma, head and neck, liver or kidney cancer. Each CDR3 is given with its conserved first and last residue. D genes are given only for firm matches. A clone size is listed for some rows: how often the clone was seen (once, few, many), or a class if it is expanded.

TRBD1	TRBJ1-1	once	TRBV5-4	CASRTGRGTFF	TGTGCCAGCAGGACAGGGAGGGGAACTTTCTTT
TRBD2	TRBJ2-7	-	TRBV10-2	CASRVPSGDFSSYEQYF	TGCGCCAGCAGAGTCCCTAGCGGGGACTTTAGCTCCTACGAGCAGTACTTC
-	TRBJ1-1	once	TRBV6-5	CATLGHMNTEAFF	TGTGCCACCCTGGGACATATGAACACTGAAGCTTTCTTT
-	TRBJ1-1	-	TRBV6-6	CASSITVMNTEAFF	TGTGCCAGCAGCATTACAGTGATGAACACTGAAGCTTTCTTT
TRBD1	TRBJ1-1	-	TRBV7-3	CASSSGQGALAEAFF	TGTGCCAGCAGCTCGGGACAGGGGGCGCTGGCTGAAGCTTTCTTT
TRBD2	TRBJ2-5	-	TRBV4-1	CASSQTLAGGLETQYF	TGCGCCAGCAGCCAAACCCTAGCGGGGGGGCTAGAGACCCAGTACTTC
TRBD2	TRBJ2-3	-	TRBV7-3	CASSRGRGNLDTQYF	TGTGCCAGCAGCCGGGGGAGGGGAAATTTAGATACGCAGTATTTT
-	TRBJ1-5	-	TRBV7-9	CASSLSVGNQPQHF	TGTGCCAGCAGCTTGTCGGTAGGAAATCAGCCCCAGCATTTT
TRBD1	TRBJ1-2	-	TRBV7-3	CASSLEMTGSYGYTF	TGTGCCAGCAGCTTAGAGATGACAGGGTCCTATGGCTACACCTTC
TRBD1	TRBJ2-5	-	TRBV7-9	CASSNRGLRETQYF	TGTGCCAGCAGTAACAGGGGGCTGAGGGAGACCCAGTACTTC
TRBD1	TRBJ2-1	-	TRBV7-9	CASSFAGWGQFNNEQFF	TGTGCCAGCAGCTTCGCCGGATGGGGACAGTTTAACAATGAGCAGTTCTTC
-	TRBJ1-1	-	TRBV4-1	CASSQELGVNTEAFF	TGCGCCAGCAGCCAAGAACTGGGAGTGAACACTGAAGCTTTCTTT
-	TRBJ2-4	-	TRBV7-9	CASSDAEGRLVPKNIQYF	TGTGCCAGCAGCGACGCTGAAGGAAGGTTGGTTCCCAAAAACATTCAGTACTTC
TRBD1	TRBJ2-7	-	TRBV30	CAWSLGQGLYEQYF	TGTGCCTGGAGTCTGGGACAGGGGTTATACGAGCAGTACTTC
TRBD1	TRBJ1-2	-	TRBV19	CASRTGGGYGYTF	TGTGCCAGTAGGACAGGGGGCGGCTATGGCTACACCTTC
-	TRBJ2-3	medium-sized	TRBV29-1	CSVETGDTQYF	TGCAGCGTTGAAACGGGAGATACGCAGTATTTT
-	TRBJ2-7	-	TRBV28	CASSLTLARGSYEQYF	TGTGCCAGCAGTTTAACCTTGGCGCGGGGCTCCTACGAGCAGTACTTC
TRBD1	TRBJ1-2	-	TRBV4-1	CASSQEQGALYGYTF	TGCGCCAGCAGCCAAGAACAGGGGGCGCTATATGGCTACACCTTC
-	TRBJ2-1	-	TRBV4-1	CASSGAGSYNEQFF	TGCGCCAGCAGTGGAGCTGGGTCCTACAATGAGCAGTTCTTC
TRBD1	TRBJ2-3	-	TRBV9	CASSVGQASSTDTQYF	TGTGCCAGCAGCGTTGGACAGGCCTCTAGCACAGATACGCAGTATTTT
-	TRBJ2-2	medium-sized	TRBV30	CAWSVLGGELFF	TGTGCCTGGAGTGTACTGGGCGGGGAGCTGTTTTTT
-	TRBJ2-3	-	TRBV7-9	CASSLGPATDTQYF	TGTGCCAGCAGCTTAGGGCCTGCCACAGATACGCAGTATTTT
TRBD2	TRBJ2-5	-	TRBV5-1	CASSLGGLAQETQYF	TGCGCCAGCAGCTTGGGGGGACTAGCGCAAGAGACCCAGTACTTC
TRBD2	TRBJ2-5	-	TRBV5-1	CASSFPERGGLMETQYF	TGCGCCAGCAGCTTTCCGGAGCGGGGGGGCCTCATGGAGACCCAGTACTTC
-	TRBJ2-3	-	TRBV2	CASDPGTGSTDTQYF	TGTGCCAGCGACCCTGGGACTGGGAGCACAGATACGCAGTATTTT
TRBD1	TRBJ1-2	-	TRBV11-1	CASSLEMTGSYGYTF	TGTGCCAGCAGCTTAGAGATGACAGGGTCCTATGGCTACACCTTC
-	TRBJ2-1	-	TRBV9	CASSVEGTLKDEQFF	TGTGCCAGCAGCGTAGAAGGGACCCTGAAGGATGAGCAGTTCTTC
TRBD1	TRBJ1-1	-	TRBV19	CASSTSRGGNTEAFF	TGTGCCAGTAGTACCAGCAGGGGGGGAAACACTGAAGCTTTCTTT
-	TRBJ2-1	-	TRBV7-9	CASSPPRFNEQFF	TGTGCCAGCAGCCCTCCCCGGTTCAATGAGCAGTTCTTC
-	TRBJ2-5	-	TRBV14	CASSQDRRGFQETQYF	TGTGCCAGCAGCCAAGATCGGCGGGGATTCCAAGAGACCCAGTACTTC
-	TRBJ1-1	-	TRBV19	CASSLLSRNLGGGSNTEAFF	TGTGCCAGTAGCCTATTAAGCCGGAACCTTGGGGGAGGGTCGAACACTGAAGCTTTCTTT
-	TRBJ1-5	few	TRBV27	CASSSGVGNQPQHF	TGTGCCAGCAGTTCTGGGGTAGGAAATCAGCCCCAGCATTTT
TRBD2	TRBJ2-3	-	TRBV7-8	CASSLVAGGLRNTQYF	TGTGCCAGCAGCTTAGTAGCGGGAGGACTTCGGAATACGCAGTATTTT
-	TRBJ1-6	-	TRBV7-2	CASSFRAENSPLHF	TGTGCCAGCAGCTTCCGGGCTGAAAATTCACCCCTCCACTTT
TRBD1	TRBJ1-5	-	TRBV30	CAWSGGQTINQPQHF	TGTGCCTGGAGTGGGGGACAGACGATCAATCAGCCCCAGCATTTT
TRBD1	TRBJ2-2	once	TRBV7-2	CASSPVGQGVFF	TGTGCCAGCAGCCCCGTTGGGCAGGGGGTGTTTTTT
-	TRBJ2-2	medium-sized	TRBV30	CAWSLQGRDTGELFF	TGTGCCTGGAGCTTACAGGGCCGGGACACCGGGGAGCTGTTTTTT
TRBD2	TRBJ2-2	-	TRBV27	CASSLIGRGHTGELFF	TGTGCCAGCAGTTTGATCGGGAGGGGCCACACCGGGGAGCTGTTTTTT
TRBD1	TRBJ1-1	once	TRBV2	CASAGGGDAFF	TGTGCCAGTGCAGGGGGCGGGGATGCTTTCTTT
TRBD2	TRBJ2-3	-	TRBV27	CASSLSGSNTQYF	TGTGCCAGCAGTTTAAGCGGGAGCAATACGCAGTATTTT
TRBD2	TRBJ2-3	-	TRBV5-5	CASSRELAGGRDTQYF	TGTGCCAGCAGTCGCGAACTAGCGGGGGGACGAGATACGCAGTATTTT
-	TRBJ1-1	few	TRBV19	CASSSFGGSVNTEAFF	TGTGCCAGTAGTTCCTTTGGGGGGAGTGTGAACACTGAAGCTTTCTTT
-	TRBJ2-5	-	TRBV6-4	CASSPTGGTGGETQYF	TGTGCCAGCAGCCCTACCGGGGGTACGGGTGGTGAGACCCAGTACTTC
TRBD1	TRBJ2-1	-	TRBV7-9	CASSVRTGEWSGQFF	TGTGCCAGCAGCGTAAGGACAGGGGAGTGGTCGGGGCAGTTCTTC
TRBD2	TRBJ2-1	-	TRBV5-1	CASSISGGAVNEQFF	TGCGCCAGCAGCATTAGCGGGGGGGCCGTGAATGAGCAGTTCTTC
-	TRBJ1-1	-	TRBV21-1	CASSINTTGPRGGTEAFF	TGTGCCAGCAGCATAAATACCACAGGACCCCGGGGCGGCACTGAAGCTTTCTTT
-	TRBJ1-5	-	TRBV4-1	CASSQAEQGLGQPQHF	TGCGCCAGCAGCCAAGCTGAACAGGGACTTGGTCAGCCCCAGCATTTT
-	TRBJ2-5	-	TRBV27	CASSFFVGQGAPETQYF	TGTGCCAGCAGTTTTTTCGTCGGGCAGGGAGCCCCAGAGACCCAGTACTTC
-	TRBJ2-3	few	TRBV6-5	CASSSRVEGTDTQYF	TGTGCCAGCAGTTCTCGGGTAGAGGGCACAGATACGCAGTATTTT
-	TRBJ2-5	-	TRBV18	CASSPGVGASGETQYF	TGTGCCAGCTCACCAGGTGTCGGGGCCTCAGGGGAGACCCAGTACTTC
TRBD1	TRBJ2-6	-	TRBV13	CASSSAAGTGYPGANVLTF	TGTGCCAGCAGCTCAGCCGCCGGGACAGGGTACCCTGGGGCCAACGTCCTGACTTTC
-	TRBJ2-7	-	TRBV4-3	CASSQGNEQYF	TGCGCCAGCAGCCAAGGGAACGAGCAGTACTTC